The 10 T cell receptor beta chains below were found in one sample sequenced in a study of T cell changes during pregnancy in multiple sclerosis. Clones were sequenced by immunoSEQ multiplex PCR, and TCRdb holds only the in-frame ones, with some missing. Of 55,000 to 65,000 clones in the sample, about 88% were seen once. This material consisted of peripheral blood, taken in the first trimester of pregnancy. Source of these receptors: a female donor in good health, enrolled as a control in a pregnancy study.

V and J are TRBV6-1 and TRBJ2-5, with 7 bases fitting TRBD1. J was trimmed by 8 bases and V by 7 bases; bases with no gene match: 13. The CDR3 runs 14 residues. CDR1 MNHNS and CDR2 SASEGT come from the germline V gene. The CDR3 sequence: CASKRELEGATQYF. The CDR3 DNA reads TGTGCCAGCAAACGGGAACTCGAGGGGGCCACCCAGTACTTC.

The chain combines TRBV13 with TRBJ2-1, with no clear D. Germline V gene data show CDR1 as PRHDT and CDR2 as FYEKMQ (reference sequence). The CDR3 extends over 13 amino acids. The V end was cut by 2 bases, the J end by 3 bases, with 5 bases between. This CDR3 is CASSLFSYNEQFF. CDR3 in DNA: TGTGCCAGCAGCTTATTCAGCTACAATGAGCAGTTCTTC. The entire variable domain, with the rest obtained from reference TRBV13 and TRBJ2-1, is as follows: AAGVIQSPRHLIKEKRETATLKCYPIPRHDTVYWYQQGPGQDPQFLISFYEKMQSDKGSIPDRFSAQQFSDYHSELNMSSLELGDSALYFCASSLFSYNEQFFGPGTRLTVL.

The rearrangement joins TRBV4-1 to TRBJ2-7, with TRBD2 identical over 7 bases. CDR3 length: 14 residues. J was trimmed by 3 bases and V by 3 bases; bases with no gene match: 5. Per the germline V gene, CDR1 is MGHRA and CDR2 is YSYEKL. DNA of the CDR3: TGCGCCAGCAGCCAGGCGGGGGTTGGCTACGAGCAGTACTTC. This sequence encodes CASSQAGVGYEQYF.

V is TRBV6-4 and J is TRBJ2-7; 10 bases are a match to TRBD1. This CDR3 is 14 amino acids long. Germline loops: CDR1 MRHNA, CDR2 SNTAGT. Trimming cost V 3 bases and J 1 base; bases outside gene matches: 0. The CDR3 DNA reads TGTGCCAGCAGTGAGGGACAGGGGTCCTACGAGCAGTACTTC. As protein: CASSEGQGSYEQYF.

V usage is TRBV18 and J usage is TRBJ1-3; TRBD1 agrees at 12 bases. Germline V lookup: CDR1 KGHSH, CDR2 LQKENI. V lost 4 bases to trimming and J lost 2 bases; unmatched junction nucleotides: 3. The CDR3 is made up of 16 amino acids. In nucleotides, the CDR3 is TGTGCCAGCTCACTGGGGACAGGGGGCGCTGGAAACACCATATATTTT. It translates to CASSLGTGGAGNTIYF.

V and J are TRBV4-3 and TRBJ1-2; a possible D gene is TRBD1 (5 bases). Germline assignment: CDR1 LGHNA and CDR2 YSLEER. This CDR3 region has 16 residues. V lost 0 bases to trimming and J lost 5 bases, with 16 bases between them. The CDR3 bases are TGCGCCAGCAGCCAAGAGTCGGTGGGGGGTTTATATGGCTACACCTTC. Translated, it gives CASSQESVGGLYGYTF.

The CDR3 reads CASSLQGSNTEAFF. The CDR3, as DNA: TGCGCCAGCAGCTTACAGGGCTCGAACACTGAAGCTTTCTTT. The chain carries TRBV5-1 and TRBJ1-1, with a tentative D call TRBD1 (6 bases). Germline CDR1 and CDR2: SGHRS and YFSETQ. The V end lost 2 bases, the J end lost 1 base, and 9 bases lay between the germline ends. The CDR3 is made up of 14 amino acids.

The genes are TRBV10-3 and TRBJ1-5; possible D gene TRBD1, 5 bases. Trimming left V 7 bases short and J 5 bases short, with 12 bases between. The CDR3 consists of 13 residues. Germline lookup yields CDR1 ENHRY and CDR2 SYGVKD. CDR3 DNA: TGTGCCATCACTGACAGAAATGATCAGCCCCAGCATTTT. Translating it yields CAITDRNDQPQHF.

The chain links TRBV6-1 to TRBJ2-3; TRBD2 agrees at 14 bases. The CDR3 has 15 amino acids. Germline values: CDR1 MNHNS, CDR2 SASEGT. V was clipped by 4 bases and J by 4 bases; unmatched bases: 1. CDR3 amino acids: CASSGLAGGPDTQYF. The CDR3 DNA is TGTGCCAGCAGTGGACTAGCGGGGGGGCCAGATACGCAGTATTTT.

This CDR3 reads CASSLDGQPYNEQFF. DNA for the CDR3: TGCGCCAGCAGCTTGGACGGACAGCCATACAATGAGCAGTTCTTC. The chain joins TRBV5-1 to TRBJ2-1; a weak D match, TRBD1 (6 bases). The germline CDR1 and CDR2 sequences are SGHRS and YFSETQ. There are 15 residues in the CDR3. Trimming stripped 0 bases from V and 4 bases from J, with 11 bases between.